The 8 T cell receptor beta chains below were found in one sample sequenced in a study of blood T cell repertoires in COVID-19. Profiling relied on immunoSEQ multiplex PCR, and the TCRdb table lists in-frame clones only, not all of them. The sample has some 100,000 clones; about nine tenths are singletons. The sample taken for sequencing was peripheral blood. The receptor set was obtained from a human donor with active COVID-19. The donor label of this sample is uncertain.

The CDR3 loop is CASGTGRLLNSPLHF. CDR3 coding DNA: TGTGCCAGCGGGACAGGAAGGCTACTTAATTCACCCCTCCACTTT. The V gene is TRBV2, the J gene TRBJ1-6; 8 bases are a match to TRBD1. The CDR3 spans 15 residues. The V and J ends lost 8 bases and 6 bases, in that order; junction bases with no gene match: 9. CDR1 is SNHLY, CDR2 FYNNEI, per germline.

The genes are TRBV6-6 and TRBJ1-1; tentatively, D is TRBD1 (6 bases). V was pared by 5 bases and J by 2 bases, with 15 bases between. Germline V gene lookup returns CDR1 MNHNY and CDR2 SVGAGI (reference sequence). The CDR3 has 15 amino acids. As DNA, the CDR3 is TGTGCCAGCAGTCCACCGGGACACACAAACACTGAAGCTTTCTTT. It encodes CASSPPGHTNTEAFF.

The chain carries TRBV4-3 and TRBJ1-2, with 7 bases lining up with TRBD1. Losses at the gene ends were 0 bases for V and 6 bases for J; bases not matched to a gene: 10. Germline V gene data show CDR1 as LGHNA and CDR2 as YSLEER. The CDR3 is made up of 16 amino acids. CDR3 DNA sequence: TGCGCCAGCAGCCAAGATCCGGCCCGGGACAGTGATGGCTACACCTTC. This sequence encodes CASSQDPARDSDGYTF.

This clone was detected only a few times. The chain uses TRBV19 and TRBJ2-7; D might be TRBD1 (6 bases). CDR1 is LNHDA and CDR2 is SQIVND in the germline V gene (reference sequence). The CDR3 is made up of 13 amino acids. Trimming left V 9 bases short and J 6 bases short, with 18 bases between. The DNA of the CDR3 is TGTGCCAGCGGTCGACAGGAGTCTAGCGAGCAGTACTTC. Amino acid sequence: CASGRQESSEQYF.

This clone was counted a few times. The CDR3 DNA reads as TGTGCCAGCAGCCGCTCAGGGTCTTCAGATACGCAGTATTTT. It yields the protein CASSRSGSSDTQYF. This rearrangement joins TRBV11-3 to TRBJ2-3; D might be TRBD1 (5 bases). V dropped 5 bases and J dropped 4 bases, with 13 bases sitting between them. This CDR3 has 14 residues. The germline V gene has CDR1 SGHNT and CDR2 YENEEA.

The CDR3 protein is CASSLETVNEKLFF. The CDR3 nucleotides read TGTGCCAGCAGCCTAGAGACAGTTAATGAAAAACTGTTTTTT. V is TRBV7-8 and J is TRBJ1-4; D perhaps matches TRBD1 (5 bases). Germline CDR1 is SGHVS and CDR2 is FQNEAQ. This CDR3 is 14 amino acids long. With 5 bases removed from V and 4 bases from J, the gap between germline ends came to 11 bases.

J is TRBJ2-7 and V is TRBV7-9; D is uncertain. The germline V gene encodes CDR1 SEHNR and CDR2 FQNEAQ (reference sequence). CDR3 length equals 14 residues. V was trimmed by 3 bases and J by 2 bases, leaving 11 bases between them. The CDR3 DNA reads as TGTGCCAGCAGCTTCGCGGTCCCCCCCTACGAGCAGTACTTC. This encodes CASSFAVPPYEQYF.

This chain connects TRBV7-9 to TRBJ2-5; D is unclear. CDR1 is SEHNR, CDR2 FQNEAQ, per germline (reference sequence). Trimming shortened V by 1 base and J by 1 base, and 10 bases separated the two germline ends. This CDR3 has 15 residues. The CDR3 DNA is TGTGCCAGCAGCTTAGGTCCAGGATCCCAAGAGACCCAGTACTTC. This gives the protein CASSLGPGSQETQYF.